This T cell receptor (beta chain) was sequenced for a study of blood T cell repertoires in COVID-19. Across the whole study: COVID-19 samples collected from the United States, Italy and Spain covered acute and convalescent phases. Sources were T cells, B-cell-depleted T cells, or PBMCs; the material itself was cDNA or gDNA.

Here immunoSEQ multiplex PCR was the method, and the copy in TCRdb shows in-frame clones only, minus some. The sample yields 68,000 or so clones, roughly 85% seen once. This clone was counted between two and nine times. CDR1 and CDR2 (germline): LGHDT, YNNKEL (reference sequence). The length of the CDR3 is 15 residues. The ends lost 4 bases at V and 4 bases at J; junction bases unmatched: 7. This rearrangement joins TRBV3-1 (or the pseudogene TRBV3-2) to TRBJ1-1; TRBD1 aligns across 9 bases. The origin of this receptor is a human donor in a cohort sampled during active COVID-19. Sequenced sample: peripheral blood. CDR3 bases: TGTGCCAGCAGCCGTTACAGGGGGCGCGGCACTGAAGCTTTCTTT. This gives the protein CASSRYRGRGTEAFF.